This TCR beta chain was sequenced in a study of T cells in localized non-small cell lung cancer. Whole-study findings and limits: Across samples, adjacent lung featured a median roughly 61 of the top 100 tumor clones. The study found T cell clonality highest in uninvolved adjacent lung, above tumor.

CDR1 is MGHRA and CDR2 is YSYEKL in the germline V gene. The CDR3 totals 15 residues. The V end lost 0 bases, the J end lost 4 bases, and 13 bases lay between the germline ends. This clone was counted once. Its antigen is as yet unknown. Clones were read by immunoSEQ multiplex PCR, and TCRdb kept only the in-frame ones, dropping some. This table holds around 50,000 clones, about 87% found once. The chain combines TRBV4-1 with TRBJ2-7; the D is unclear. The sequencing here drew on PBMCs, taken before any cancer treatment. The clonotype comes from a female donor with stage II lung adenocarcinoma. In DNA form, the CDR3 reads TGCGCCAGCAGCCAAGAGGCGGCCCAAAGTTACGAGCAGTACTTC. Its protein is CASSQEAAQSYEQYF.